The entry below gives a single TCR beta chain sequence along with its context. Its target is not known. The V gene's germline CDR1 is SGHTA and CDR2 FQGNSA. V was pared by 2 bases and J by 1 base, with 13 bases between. This CDR3 region has 16 residues. Under the authors' procedure: Filtering was not the same, since immunoSEQ gave junction-only sequences without quality scores. Only in-frame clones appear in the TCRdb table, and some are missing; sequencing was by immunoSEQ multiplex PCR. The DNA was the basis for D and trimming; V, J and clone size are from that table. Of 2 million to 3 million clones listed, 80% to 95% were seen once; the top ten hold more than 0.35%. The sample originates from a study of shared clonotypes between healthy human individuals. Overall study results and limits: Clonotypes shared by all four sorted-subset donors had higher generation probabilities than non-shared clonotypes. The researchers took only blood, and tissue repertoires probably look different. Read depth was anticipated to influence clonotype sharing among donors.

The receptor's source is a man younger than 35 in good health. Some clones in this sample may be carry-over from other donors' samples. The specimen sequenced was naive CD4+ T cells from PBMCs. This sample's subset: CD45RA+ positively selected. V usage is TRBV7-2 and J usage is TRBJ2-3; no firm D call. CDR3 DNA: TGTGCCAGCAGCTTACGTCCACAGTTAGGCACAGATACGCAGTATTTT. Protein: CASSLRPQLGTDTQYF.